Detailed here is one T cell receptor beta chain. Its antigen specificity is not known. No base qualities exist here, and no much larger clone lies one base off it. The CDR3 regions of human TCRbeta chains were analyzed by immunosequencing. Per the source publication's procedure: TCRs in the repertoires were matched against a reference library of SARS-CoV-2-specific TCRs that had been generated with the MIRA antigen-specificity platform. Breadth was defined as the fraction of unique TCRs that were SARS-CoV-2-associated, and depth was defined as the fraction of total T cells that were SARS-CoV-2-associated. Each spike-specific TCR was assigned to its reactive spike region and to a CD4 or CD8 class using the MIRA data. Log10-transformed breadth and depth values were compared by one-way ANOVA with Sidak's multiple comparisons tests. TCRdb mirrors the immuneACCESS table, restricted to in-frame sequences. Some clones are absent from its copies; in checked studies, under half trace to an unresolved V gene, and the reason for the others is unknown. V and J calls and clone size are given by that table; D and trimming were obtained from the DNA. The sample yields approximately 210,000 clones; just over 90% were counted once. The ten largest clonotypes hold approximately 3.7% of the sample.

This record comes from a study of T cell responses to AZD1222 COVID-19 vaccine (dated by TCRdb to about 2021). For context, the study as a whole: TCR sequencing was performed for 230 to 250 trial participants, of whom some 200 were given two doses of AZD1222 and some 25 were given two doses of MenACWY control vaccine. Trial participants were enrolled by age into 18-55, 56-69 and 70-plus year subgroups, with around 140, 26 and 57 TCR-sequenced participants respectively. Study-wide findings and limitations: The 56-69-year group was small, and its depth increase did not reach significance, likely because of low power. CD4 TCRs associated with the vaccine covered the entire spike protein, and the dominant responses were in regions 160-218 and 743-854. Because no samples from the day 14 peak response were available, repertoires could be characterized only after the peak T cell response. Reportedly, close to half of the unique spike-specific TCRs recognized epitopes lying outside the regions that are mutated in the B.1.351 and B.1.1.7 variants. A significant rise in spike-specific TCR breadth and depth was observed after two AZD1222 doses relative to day 0 and relative to MenACWY recipients. Participants were mostly white British, with more females than males. The authors suggested clonal diversity may have been underestimated. Conclusions about previously exposed vaccinees are limited, since just 6 or 7 AZD1222 recipients were seropositive for SARS-CoV-2 at baseline.

This sample's time point label indicates: about 28 days (+/-7) after the second vaccine dose. AZD1222 recipients whose second dose came at about 4 weeks and those whose second dose came at about 12 weeks were combined into one group, since spike-specific TCR depth and breadth did not differ between the two schedules. Vaccinee samples were obtained from the UK trials COV001 and COV002, which included a single-blind randomized controlled phase 2/3 trial of AZD1222 (ChAdOx1 nCoV-19) in healthy adults. For TCRbeta chain sequencing, PBMC samples were collected from trial participants at day 0 and at day 28 after the second dose. The source material was peripheral blood, sampled 28 days after the second AZD1222 dose. The sequence was obtained from an adult who received the AZD1222 COVID-19 vaccine.

This receptor carries the CDR3 CASRPSEDSPLHF. In nucleotides, the sequence is TGCGCCAGCAGACCCAGCGAGGATTCACCCCTCCACTTT. This chain joins TRBV5-1 to TRBJ1-6; the D gene identity is not certain. Via the germline V gene, CDR1 is SGHRS and CDR2 YFSETQ. CDR3 length: 13 amino acids, cysteine to phenylalanine. Kept here is only the CDR3 DNA, which spans 39 bases and is read in frame from base 1. V was cut back by 5 bases and J by 8 bases, leaving a gap of 11 bases between them.